This TCR beta chain was identified during a study of T cells after posttransplantation cyclophosphamide. General study results and limits: Donor CD8+ memory clones often dominated recipient blood repertoires at later times. Skin or GI-infiltrating T cells shared few TRB sequences with blood. Recipient CMV seropositivity and CMV reactivation strongly tracked TRB clonality.

Clones were read by immunoSEQ multiplex PCR, and TCRdb kept only the in-frame ones, dropping some. The table lists 50,000 to 60,000 clones, around 94% of them singletons. Worth noting for this clone: Its antigen remains unknown.

The V gene lost 6 bases and the J gene lost 4 bases, with 12 bases spanning the gap. Germline V gives CDR1 MDHEN, CDR2 SYDVKM. The CDR3 runs to 13 residues. On the day of bone marrow donation, the related graft donor provided peripheral blood. The sample taken for sequencing was PBMCs. This TCR was sampled from a woman aged 25 to 39 in good health and a related stem cell transplant donor. The J gene is TRBJ1-2, the V gene TRBV28, with a possible D match to TRBD1 (5 bases). In nucleotides, the CDR3 is TGTGCCAGCAGCTGGGAGGGGCTCTATGGCTACACCTTC. Residues: CASSWEGLYGYTF.